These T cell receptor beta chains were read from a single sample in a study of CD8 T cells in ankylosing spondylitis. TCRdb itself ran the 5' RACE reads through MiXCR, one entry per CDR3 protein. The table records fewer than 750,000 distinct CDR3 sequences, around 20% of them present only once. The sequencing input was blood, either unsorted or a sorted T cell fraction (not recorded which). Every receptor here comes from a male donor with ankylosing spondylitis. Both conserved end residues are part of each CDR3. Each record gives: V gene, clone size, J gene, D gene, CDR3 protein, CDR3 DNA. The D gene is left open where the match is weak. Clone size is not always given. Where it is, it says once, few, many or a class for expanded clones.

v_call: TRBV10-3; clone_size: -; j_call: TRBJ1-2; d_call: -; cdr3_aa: CAISEYTDYGYTF; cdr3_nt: TGTGCCATCAGTGAGTATACAGACTATGGCTACACCTTC
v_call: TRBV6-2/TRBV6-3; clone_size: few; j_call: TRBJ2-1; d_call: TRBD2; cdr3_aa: CASSYPRTSGRDNEQFF; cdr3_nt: TGTGCCAGCAGTTACCCGAGGACTAGCGGGAGGGATAATGAGCAGTTCTTC
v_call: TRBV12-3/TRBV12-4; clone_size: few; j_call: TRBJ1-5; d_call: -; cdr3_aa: CASKIGGAGQPQHF; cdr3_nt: TGTGCCAGCAAGATTGGGGGGGCAGGGCAGCCCCAGCATTTT
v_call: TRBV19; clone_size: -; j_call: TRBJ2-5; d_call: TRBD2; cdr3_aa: CASSRGTSGGLAIGGTQYF; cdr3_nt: TGTGCCAGTAGTAGAGGGACTAGCGGGGGGTTAGCCATTGGTGGGACCCAGTACTTC
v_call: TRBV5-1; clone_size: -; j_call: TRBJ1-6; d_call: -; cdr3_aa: CASSLVSGSNSPLHF; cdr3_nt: TGCGCCAGCAGCTTGGTTTCAGGGTCTAATTCACCCCTCCACTTT
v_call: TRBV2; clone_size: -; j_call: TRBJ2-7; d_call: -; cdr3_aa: CASSGGQGTYEQYF; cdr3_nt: TGTGCCAGCAGTGGAGGGCAGGGAACCTACGAGCAGTACTTC
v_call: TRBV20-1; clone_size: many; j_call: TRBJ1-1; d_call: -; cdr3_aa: CSARSPGGLDTEAFF; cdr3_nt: TGCAGTGCTAGATCTCCCGGGGGCTTGGACACTGAAGCTTTCTTT
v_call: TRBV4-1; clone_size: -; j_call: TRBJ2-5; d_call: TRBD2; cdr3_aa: CASSPGGRWETQYF; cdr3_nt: TGCGCCAGCAGCCCGGGAGGGAGATGGGAGACCCAGTACTTC
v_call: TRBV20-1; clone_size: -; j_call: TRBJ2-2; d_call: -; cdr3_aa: CSAGKEDTGELFF; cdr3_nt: TGCAGTGCTGGGAAGGAAGACACCGGGGAGCTGTTTTTT
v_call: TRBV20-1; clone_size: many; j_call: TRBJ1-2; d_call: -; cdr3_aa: CSAPTGTVYGYTF; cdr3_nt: TGCAGTGCCCCAACCGGGACGGTCTATGGCTACACCTTC
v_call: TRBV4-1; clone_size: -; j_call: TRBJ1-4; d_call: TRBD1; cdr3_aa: CASSQNRGTNEKLFF; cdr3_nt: TGCGCCAGCAGCCAGAACAGGGGAACTAATGAAAAACTGTTTTTT
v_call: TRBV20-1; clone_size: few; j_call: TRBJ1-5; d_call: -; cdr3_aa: CSAPVGAASNQPQHF; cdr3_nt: TGCAGTGCTCCGGTTGGGGCTGCTAGCAATCAGCCCCAGCATTTT
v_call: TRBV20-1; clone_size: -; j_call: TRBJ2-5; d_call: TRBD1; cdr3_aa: CSGDQGVQETQYF; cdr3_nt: TGCAGTGGTGATCAGGGGGTCCAAGAGACCCAGTACTTC
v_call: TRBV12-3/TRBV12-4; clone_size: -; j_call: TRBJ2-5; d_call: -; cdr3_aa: CASSSQPGLTIQETQYF; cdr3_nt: TGTGCCAGCAGTTCTCAGCCGGGACTGACGATCCAAGAGACCCAGTACTTC
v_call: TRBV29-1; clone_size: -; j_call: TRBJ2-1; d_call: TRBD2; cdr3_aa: CSVEGLAGVAYNEQFF; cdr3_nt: TGCAGCGTTGAAGGGCTAGCGGGGGTGGCCTACAATGAGCAGTTCTTC